These 24 T cell receptor beta chains were sequenced from one sample in a study of cytomegalovirus exposure and HLA in healthy donors. Researchers ran the PCR with 60 Vbeta and 13 Jbeta primers. Profiled with immunoSEQ multiplex PCR; TCRdb holds only in-frame clones, not every one. The sample consists of 110,000 or so clones, 73% of them appearing once. The sample was PBMCs. All receptors derive from a man aged 40-49 years in good health and CMV-seronegative.

The chain employs TRBV18 and TRBJ2-3; the D gene is possibly TRBD1 (5 bases). V gave up 3 bases and J gave up 1 base, with 8 bases separating them. This CDR3 region has 14 residues. Germline V gene lookup returns CDR1 KGHSH and CDR2 LQKENI. This CDR3 reads CASSPDTRTDTQYF. The DNA for the CDR3 is TGTGCCAGCTCACCGGACACCCGCACAGATACGCAGTATTTT.

Here the CDR3 reads CASGPLGGGGGYTF. CDR3 nucleotides: TGTGCCAGCGGGCCCCTCGGGGGGGGAGGGGGCTACACCTTC. This chain joins TRBV28 and TRBJ1-2; tentative D call: TRBD1 (5 bases). The V gene's germline CDR1 is MDHEN and CDR2 SYDVKM. Trimming pared 8 bases from V and 8 bases from J, leaving 21 bases between. This CDR3 is 14 amino acids long.

J is TRBJ2-7 and V is TRBV5-8, with a possible D match to TRBD2 (6 bases). The CDR3 totals 14 residues. Germline V lookup: CDR1 SGHTS, CDR2 YDEGEE. The ends were cut back, 2 bases at V and 0 bases at J, with 9 bases in the middle. CDR3 nucleotides: TGTGCCAGCAGCTTTGGGCGGGGCTCCTACGAGCAGTACTTC. This translates into CASSFGRGSYEQYF.

This clone has a handful of counts. The rearrangement uses TRBV4-2 and TRBJ1-1; 7 nucleotides match TRBD1. Trimming at V came to 4 bases and at J to 2 bases, leaving 4 bases not matched to a gene. This CDR3 spans 14 amino acids. From germline, CDR1 is LGHNA and CDR2 YNFKEQ. CDR3 protein: CASSLRGVNTEAFF. DNA of the CDR3: TGTGCCAGCAGCCTCAGGGGGGTTAACACTGAAGCTTTCTTT.

Of note for this clone: One junction end does not reproduce the germline sequence, and a read error may be involved. The chain recombines TRBV10-3 with TRBJ1-2; no reliable D call. The CDR3 runs to 13 residues. Germline V gene lookup returns CDR1 ENHRY and CDR2 SYGVKD. The CDR3 sequence: CAISESAGYGYPF. Here the CDR3 DNA reads TGTGCCATCAGTGAGTCGGCGGGCTATGGCTACCCCTTC.

CDR3 sequence: CASSFTASNEQFF. Written as DNA, the CDR3 is TGTGCCAGCAGCTTCACAGCCTCCAATGAGCAGTTCTTC. This chain uses TRBV11-3 with TRBJ2-1; D is ambiguous. Germline assignment: CDR1 SGHNT and CDR2 YENEEA. With 3 bases removed from V and 6 bases from J, the gap between germline ends came to 9 bases. The CDR3 spans 13 residues.

This clone was found a few times. V and J are TRBV28 and TRBJ1-2; 7 bases are a match to TRBD1. The CDR3 contains 13 residues. Trimming removed 5 bases from V and 10 bases from J; junction bases left unmatched: 10. Germline CDR1 is MDHEN and CDR2 is SYDVKM. This CDR3 is CASSNWADRFYTF. For the CDR3, the DNA is TGTGCCAGCAGTAATTGGGCGGACAGGTTCTACACCTTC.

This clone was picked up one time. The rearrangement links TRBV6-6 to TRBJ2-5; 8 nucleotides line up with TRBD1. The trim removed 9 bases at V and 1 base at J, leaving 10 bases unmatched. The V gene's germline CDR1 is MNHNY and CDR2 SVGAGI (reference sequence). The CDR3 is made up of 15 amino acids. In DNA form, the CDR3 reads TGTGCCAGGAGGGGCAACAGGGGGTGCCAAGAGACCCAGTACTTC. Translating gives CARRGNRGCQETQYF.

This clone was found a few times. The chain employs TRBV29-1 and TRBJ2-7, with 8 bases matching TRBD2. J lost 0 bases, V lost 2 bases, and 6 bases had no gene match. This CDR3 spans 15 amino acids. The germline V gene has CDR1 SQVTM and CDR2 ANQGSEA. The chain's CDR3 is CSVEFGGRSSYEQYF. The CDR3 region has the DNA TGCAGCGTTGAATTCGGCGGGAGGAGCTCCTACGAGCAGTACTTC.

This clone has just one count. V is TRBV13 and J is TRBJ2-7; 8 positions agree with TRBD2. V was pared by 1 base and J by 0 bases, with 5 bases of the junction left unmatched. The germline CDR1 and CDR2 sequences are PRHDT and FYEKMQ (reference sequence). The CDR3 spans 16 residues. CDR3 sequence reads: CASSLVGRGASYEQYF. For the CDR3, the DNA is TGTGCCAGCAGCTTAGTGGGGCGGGGGGCCTCCTACGAGCAGTACTTC.

This clone occurred once. The chain uses TRBV29-1 and TRBJ2-3; 8 bases are shared with TRBD1. There are 16 residues in the CDR3. Trimming removed 4 bases from V and 1 base from J; junction bases left unmatched: 10. Germline values: CDR1 SQVTM, CDR2 ANQGSEA. The CDR3 region is CSVAGLSTGGTDTQYF. CDR3 sequence (DNA): TGCAGCGTTGCTGGACTTTCGACAGGGGGCACAGATACGCAGTATTTT.

CDR3 sequence reads: CASSLTGGGLEQYF. CDR3 bases: TGTGCCAGCAGCTTGACAGGAGGGGGCCTCGAGCAGTACTTC. The gene calls are TRBV5-4 and TRBJ2-7; D is possibly TRBD1 (7 bases). Germline values: CDR1 SGHNT, CDR2 YYREEE (reference sequence). This CDR3 spans 14 amino acids. The V end was cut by 1 base, the J end by 6 bases, with 14 bases between.

The CDR3 region is CASSYDRYSGNTIYF. Written as DNA, the CDR3 is TGTGCCAGCAGTTACGACAGGTACTCTGGAAACACCATATATTTT. The chain couples TRBV6-5 to TRBJ1-3; possibly TRBD1 for D (6 bases). The germline gives CDR1 MNHEY, CDR2 SVGAGI. The CDR3 is made up of 15 amino acids. The V end lost 2 bases, the J end lost 0 bases, and 8 bases lay between the germline ends.

A few counts support this clone. The chain is built from TRBV28 and TRBJ2-2; 8 nucleotides line up with TRBD1. CDR3 length equals 14 residues. Germline trimming cut 3 bases from V and 8 bases from J; bases unmatched to any gene: 5. Germline V gene sequence: CDR1 MDHEN, CDR2 SYDVKM. The CDR3 bases are TGTGCCAGCAGTTTGCAGGGGGCTAGGGGGGAGCTGTTTTTT. Residues: CASSLQGARGELFF.

This chain joins TRBV7-2 and TRBJ2-4; 8 bases agree with TRBD2. Germline V gene sequence: CDR1 SGHTA, CDR2 FQGNSA. The CDR3 length is 17 residues. After removal of 6 bases from V and 0 bases from J, the junction contained 10 bases not matched to a gene. The CDR3 spells CASSFSGAPIAKNIQYF. In DNA form, the CDR3 reads TGTGCCAGCAGTTTTAGCGGGGCCCCAATAGCCAAAAACATTCAGTACTTC.

V is TRBV11-2 and J is TRBJ2-7; D is perhaps TRBD1 (6 bases). The CDR3 covers 17 residues. Trimming stripped 0 bases from V and 0 bases from J, with 15 bases between. The V gene's germline CDR1 is SGHAT and CDR2 FQNNGV. CDR3 sequence reads: CASSLEIGQIFSYEQYF. In DNA form, the CDR3 reads TGTGCCAGCAGCTTAGAAATAGGACAGATTTTCTCCTACGAGCAGTACTTC.

In its sample, this clone was seen once. The chain recombines TRBV5-5 with TRBJ2-3, with 7 nucleotides matching TRBD2. The CDR3 length is 16 residues. CDR1 is SGHKS and CDR2 is YYEKEE in the germline V gene (reference sequence). Trimming at V came to 0 bases and at J to 2 bases, leaving 6 bases not matched to a gene. CDR3 loop: CASSLGDYSYTDTQYF. The CDR3 DNA is TGTGCCAGCAGCTTGGGGGACTACAGCTACACAGATACGCAGTATTTT. The full variable domain, rest sourced from reference TRBV5-5 and TRBJ2-3, is DAGVTQSPTHLIKTRGQQVTLRCSPISGHKSVSWYQQVLGQGPQFIFQYYEKEERGRGNFPDRFSARQFPNYSSELNVNALLLGDSALYLCASSLGDYSYTDTQYFGPGTRLTVL.

This clone was seen more than once but under ten times. This rearrangement joins TRBV6-5 to TRBJ2-3; a possible D gene is TRBD1 (5 bases). The CDR3 extends over 13 amino acids. Deletions cut 6 bases from V and 2 bases from J, with 9 bases between. CDR1 and CDR2 (germline): MNHEY, SVGAGI. CDR3 nucleotides: TGTGCCAGCAGACAGGACATCACAGATACGCAGTATTTT. Residues: CASRQDITDTQYF.

The V call is TRBV18, the J call TRBJ1-2, with D possibly TRBD1 on 5 matching bases. The CDR3 sequence is 16 residues long. Germline-derived CDR1 and CDR2 are KGHSH and LQKENI. Trimming left V 3 bases short and J 7 bases short, with 21 bases between. CDR3 nucleotides: TGTGCCAGCTCACCCCCCCAGGGAGGTATCGGTTCTGGCTACACCTTC. Translating it yields CASSPPQGGIGSGYTF.

The rearrangement joins TRBV5-6 to TRBJ1-4; D is undetermined. CDR3 length equals 15 residues. V shed 0 bases and J shed 4 bases, with 10 bases lying between them. Germline CDR1 reads SGHDT; CDR2 reads YYEEEE. The CDR3 loop reads CASSLGTGINEKLFF. DNA for the CDR3: TGTGCCAGCAGCTTGGGGACCGGGATTAATGAAAAACTGTTTTTT.

The chain recombines TRBV7-2 with TRBJ1-5; D gene unclear. The CDR3 contains 14 residues. Germline V gene sequence: CDR1 SGHTA, CDR2 FQGNSA. V gave up 5 bases and J gave up 0 bases, with 8 bases separating them. The CDR3 loop is CASSQQNSNQPQHF. CDR3 nucleotide sequence: TGTGCCAGCAGCCAACAGAATAGCAATCAGCCCCAGCATTTT.

The chain uses TRBV5-1 and TRBJ2-3, with 7 nucleotides matching TRBD2. V shed 4 bases, J shed 1 base, and the junction held 0 bases outside the gene matches. CDR3 size: 13 residues. Germline assignment: CDR1 SGHRS and CDR2 YFSETQ. CDR3 residues: CASSRGGTDTQYF. CDR3 nucleotide sequence: TGCGCCAGCAGCCGGGGGGGCACAGATACGCAGTATTTT.

The chain has TRBV7-2 and TRBJ2-2; TRBD2 matches 7 bases. Trimming at V came to 5 bases and at J to 4 bases, leaving 7 bases not matched to a gene. Germline V lookup: CDR1 SGHTA, CDR2 FQGNSA. The CDR3 length is 15 residues. The DNA of the CDR3 is TGTGCCAGCAGCCAAACCACGGGGGGCACCGGGGAGCTGTTTTTT. This translates into CASSQTTGGTGELFF.

This clone was seen a few times. The genes are TRBV4-3 and TRBJ2-2; TRBD1 matches at 8 bases. V lost 6 bases to trimming and J lost 2 bases; unmatched junction nucleotides: 17. This CDR3 spans 19 amino acids. Germline CDR1 is LGHNA and CDR2 is YSLEER. Here the CDR3 reads CASSPRDRIFRSNTGELFF. The CDR3 DNA is TGCGCCAGCAGTCCGCGGGACAGGATTTTTAGGTCTAACACCGGGGAGCTGTTTTTT.